This entry is about one T cell receptor (beta chain). Its antigen is not identified. These data originate in a study of identifying expanded T cells in peripheral blood. Whole-study results and caveats: About 1.2 clones differed between technical replicates, versus roughly 17 and 20 over time. Roughly two-week clone count variance significantly increased as total template count grew.

Clones were sequenced by immunoSEQ multiplex PCR, and TCRdb holds only the in-frame ones, with some missing. The sample lists some 130,000 clones; 75% to 90% were seen once. This CDR3 has 13 residues. Germline assignment: CDR1 SGHKS and CDR2 YYEKEE (reference sequence). Between the trimmed V and J ends, which lost 1 base and 4 bases, there was a span of 8 bases. The TCR was taken from a person aged 18-70 years in good health. The sequenced material came from blood. This chain uses TRBV5-5 with TRBJ1-1; TRBD1 might be the D (5 bases). CDR3 coding DNA: TGTGCCAGCAGCTTGAGTGGGGGCACTGAAGCTTTCTTT. It yields the protein CASSLSGGTEAFF.